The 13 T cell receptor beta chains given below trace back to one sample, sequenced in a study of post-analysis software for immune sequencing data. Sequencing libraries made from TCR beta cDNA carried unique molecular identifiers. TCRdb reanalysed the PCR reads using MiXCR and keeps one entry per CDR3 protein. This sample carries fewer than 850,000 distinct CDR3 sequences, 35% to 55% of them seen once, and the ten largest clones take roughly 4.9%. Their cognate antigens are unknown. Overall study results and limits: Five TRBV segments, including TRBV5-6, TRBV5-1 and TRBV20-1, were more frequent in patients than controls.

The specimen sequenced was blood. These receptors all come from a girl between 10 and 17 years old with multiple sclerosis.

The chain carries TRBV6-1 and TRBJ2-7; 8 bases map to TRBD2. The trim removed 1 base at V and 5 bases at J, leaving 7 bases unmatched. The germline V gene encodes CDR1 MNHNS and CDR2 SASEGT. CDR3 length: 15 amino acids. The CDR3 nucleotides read TGTGCCAGCAGTGAAGGAAGCGGGAGACCTAACGAGCAGTACTTC. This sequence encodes CASSEGSGRPNEQYF.

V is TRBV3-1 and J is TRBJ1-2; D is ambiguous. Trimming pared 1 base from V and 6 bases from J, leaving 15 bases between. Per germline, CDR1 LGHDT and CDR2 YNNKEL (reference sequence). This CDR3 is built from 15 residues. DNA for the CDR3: TGTGCCAGCAGCCAAGCGGACCCCGGGGTCCATGGCTACACCTTC. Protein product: CASSQADPGVHGYTF. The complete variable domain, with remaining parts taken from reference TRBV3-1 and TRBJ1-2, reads DTAVSQTPKYLVTQMGNDKSIKCEQNLGHDTMYWYKQDSKKFLKIMFSYNNKELIINETVPNRFSPKSPDKAHLNLHINSLELGDSAVYFCASSQADPGVHGYTFGSGTRLTVV.

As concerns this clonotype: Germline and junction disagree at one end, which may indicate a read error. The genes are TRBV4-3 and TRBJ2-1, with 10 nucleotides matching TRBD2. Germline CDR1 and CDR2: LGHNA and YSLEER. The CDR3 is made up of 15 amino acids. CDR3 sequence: CASSQEPSGSYEQDF. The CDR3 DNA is TGCGCCAGCAGCCAAGAGCCTAGCGGGAGCTACGAGCAGGACTTC.

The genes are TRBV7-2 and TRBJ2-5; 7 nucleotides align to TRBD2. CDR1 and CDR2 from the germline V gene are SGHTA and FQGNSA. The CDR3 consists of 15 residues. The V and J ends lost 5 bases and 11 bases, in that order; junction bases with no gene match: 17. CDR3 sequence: CASSPHRRESGEQYF. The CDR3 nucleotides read TGTGCCAGCAGCCCCCACCGGCGGGAGTCGGGTGAGCAGTACTTC.

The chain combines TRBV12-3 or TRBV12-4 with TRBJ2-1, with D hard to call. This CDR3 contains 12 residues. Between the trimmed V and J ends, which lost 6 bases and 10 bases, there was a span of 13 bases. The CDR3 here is CASSDITEEQFF. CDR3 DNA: TGTGCCAGCAGCGATATAACGGAAGAGCAGTTCTTC.

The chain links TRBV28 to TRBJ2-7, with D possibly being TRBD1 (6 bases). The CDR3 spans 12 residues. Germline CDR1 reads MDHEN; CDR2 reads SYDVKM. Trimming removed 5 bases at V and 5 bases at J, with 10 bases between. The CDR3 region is CASSNRVHEQYF. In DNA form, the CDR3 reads TGTGCCAGCAGTAACAGGGTTCACGAGCAGTACTTC.

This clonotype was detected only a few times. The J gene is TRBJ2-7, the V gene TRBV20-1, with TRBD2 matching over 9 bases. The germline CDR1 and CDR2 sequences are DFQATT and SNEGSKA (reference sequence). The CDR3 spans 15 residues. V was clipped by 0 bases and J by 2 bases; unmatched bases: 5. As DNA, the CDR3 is TGCAGTGCTAGAGATATAGCGGGAGTTGCCTACGAGCAGTACTTC. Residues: CSARDIAGVAYEQYF.

The CDR3 DNA sequence: TGTGCCATCAGGAGGGAGGGTGGCTACGAGCAGTACTTC. It is translated as CAIRREGGYEQYF. The rearrangement links TRBV10-3 to TRBJ2-7; 7 bases agree with TRBD2. The germline V gene encodes CDR1 ENHRY and CDR2 SYGVKD. V gave up 6 bases and J gave up 3 bases; unmatched junction bases: 5. The length of the CDR3 is 13 residues.

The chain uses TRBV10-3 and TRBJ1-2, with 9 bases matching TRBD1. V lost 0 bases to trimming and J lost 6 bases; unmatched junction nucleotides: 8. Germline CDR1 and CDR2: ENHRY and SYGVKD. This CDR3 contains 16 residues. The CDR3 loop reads CAISESKTGGLDGYTF. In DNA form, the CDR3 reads TGTGCCATCAGTGAGTCGAAGACAGGGGGTCTGGATGGCTACACCTTC.

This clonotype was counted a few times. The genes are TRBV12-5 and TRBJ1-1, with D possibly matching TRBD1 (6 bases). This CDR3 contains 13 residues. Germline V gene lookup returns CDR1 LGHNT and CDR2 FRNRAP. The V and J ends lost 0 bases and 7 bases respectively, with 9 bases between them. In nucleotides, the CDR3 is TGTGCTAGTGGTTTGGTACAGGGTTTTGAAGCTTTCTTT. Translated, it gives CASGLVQGFEAFF.

CDR3 bases: TGCGCCAGCAGCTTGGATGGTAGCGGGAAGACCGGGGAGCTGTTTTTT. It specifies CASSLDGSGKTGELFF. V and J are TRBV5-1 and TRBJ2-2; TRBD2 agrees at 8 bases. There are 16 residues in the CDR3. After removal of 0 bases from V and 5 bases from J, the junction contained 6 bases not matched to a gene. The germline V gene encodes CDR1 SGHRS and CDR2 YFSETQ.

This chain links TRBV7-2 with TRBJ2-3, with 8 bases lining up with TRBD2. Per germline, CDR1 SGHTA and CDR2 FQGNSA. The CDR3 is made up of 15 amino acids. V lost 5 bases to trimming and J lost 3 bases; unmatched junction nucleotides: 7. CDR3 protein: CASSLSAGETDTQYF. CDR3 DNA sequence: TGTGCCAGCAGCCTATCAGCGGGAGAAACAGATACGCAGTATTTT.

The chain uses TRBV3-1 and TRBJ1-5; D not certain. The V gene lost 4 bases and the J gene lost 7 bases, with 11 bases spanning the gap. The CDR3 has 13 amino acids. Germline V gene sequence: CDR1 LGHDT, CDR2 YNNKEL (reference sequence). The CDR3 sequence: CASSPPTGQPQHF. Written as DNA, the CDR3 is TGTGCCAGCAGCCCGCCGACGGGACAGCCCCAGCATTTT.